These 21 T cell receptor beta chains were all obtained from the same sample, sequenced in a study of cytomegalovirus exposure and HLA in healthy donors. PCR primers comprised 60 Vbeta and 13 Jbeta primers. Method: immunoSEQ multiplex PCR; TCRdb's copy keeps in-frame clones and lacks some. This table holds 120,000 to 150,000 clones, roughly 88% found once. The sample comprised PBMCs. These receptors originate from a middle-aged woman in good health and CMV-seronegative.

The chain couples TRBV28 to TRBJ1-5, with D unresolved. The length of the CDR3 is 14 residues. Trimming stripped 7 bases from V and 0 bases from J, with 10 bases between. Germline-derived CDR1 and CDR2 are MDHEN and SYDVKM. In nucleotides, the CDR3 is TGTGCCAGCATGGGAGGAGATAGCAATCAGCCCCAGCATTTT. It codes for CASMGGDSNQPQHF.

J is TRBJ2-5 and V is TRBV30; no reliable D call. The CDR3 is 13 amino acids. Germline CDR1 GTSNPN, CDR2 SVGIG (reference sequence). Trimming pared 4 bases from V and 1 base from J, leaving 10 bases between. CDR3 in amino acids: CAWTRKFQETQYF. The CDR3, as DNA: TGTGCCTGGACGAGAAAGTTCCAAGAGACCCAGTACTTC.

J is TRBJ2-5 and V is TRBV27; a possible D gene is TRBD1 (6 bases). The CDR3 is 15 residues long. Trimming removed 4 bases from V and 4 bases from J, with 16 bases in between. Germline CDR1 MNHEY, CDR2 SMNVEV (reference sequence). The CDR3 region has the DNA TGTGCCAGCAGTTCCAGGGGTGTATTTCGAGAGACCCAGTACTTC. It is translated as CASSSRGVFRETQYF.

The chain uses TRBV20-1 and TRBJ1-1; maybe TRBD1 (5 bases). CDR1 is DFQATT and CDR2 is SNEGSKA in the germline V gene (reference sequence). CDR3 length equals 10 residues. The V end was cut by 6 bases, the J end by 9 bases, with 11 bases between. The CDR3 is CSARGSKAFF. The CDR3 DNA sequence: TGCAGTGCCCGGGGGTCGAAAGCTTTCTTT.

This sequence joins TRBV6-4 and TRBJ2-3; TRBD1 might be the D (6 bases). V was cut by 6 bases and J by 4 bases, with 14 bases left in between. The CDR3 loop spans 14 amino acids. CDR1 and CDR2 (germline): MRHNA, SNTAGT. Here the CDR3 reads CASRDGAGADTQYF. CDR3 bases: TGTGCCAGCAGGGACGGGGCAGGGGCAGATACGCAGTATTTT.

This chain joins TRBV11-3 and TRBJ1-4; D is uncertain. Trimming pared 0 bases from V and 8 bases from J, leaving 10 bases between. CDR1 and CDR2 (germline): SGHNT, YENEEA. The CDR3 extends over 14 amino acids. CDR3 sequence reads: CASSLDPPGEKLFF. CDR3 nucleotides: TGTGCCAGCAGCTTAGACCCACCCGGGGAAAAACTGTTTTTT.

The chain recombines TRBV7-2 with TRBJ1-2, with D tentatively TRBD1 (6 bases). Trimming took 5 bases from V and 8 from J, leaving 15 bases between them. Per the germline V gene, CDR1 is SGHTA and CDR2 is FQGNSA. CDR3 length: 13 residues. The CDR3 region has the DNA TGTGCCAGCAGCCAAGACAGGCAAGGCGGCTACACCTTC. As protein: CASSQDRQGGYTF.

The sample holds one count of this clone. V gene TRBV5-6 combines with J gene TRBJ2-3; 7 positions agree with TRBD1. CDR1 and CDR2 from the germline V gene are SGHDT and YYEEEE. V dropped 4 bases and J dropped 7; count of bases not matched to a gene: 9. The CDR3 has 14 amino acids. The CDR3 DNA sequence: TGTGCCAGCAGCCCCCTCGACAGGGTTCATACGCAGTATTTT. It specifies CASSPLDRVHTQYF. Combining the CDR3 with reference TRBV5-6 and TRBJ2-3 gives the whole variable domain DAGVTQSPTHLIKTRGQQVTLRCSPKSGHDTVSWYQQALGQGPQFIFQYYEEEERQRGNFPDRFSGHQFPNYSSELNVNALLLGDSALYLCASSPLDRVHTQYFGPGTRLTVL.

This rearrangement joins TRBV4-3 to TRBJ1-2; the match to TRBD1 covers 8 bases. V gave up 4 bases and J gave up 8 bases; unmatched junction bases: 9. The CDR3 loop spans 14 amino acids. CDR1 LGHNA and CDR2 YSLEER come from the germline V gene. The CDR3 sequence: CASSPQGTGRGYTF. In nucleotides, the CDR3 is TGCGCCAGCAGCCCACAGGGGACAGGAAGGGGCTACACCTTC.

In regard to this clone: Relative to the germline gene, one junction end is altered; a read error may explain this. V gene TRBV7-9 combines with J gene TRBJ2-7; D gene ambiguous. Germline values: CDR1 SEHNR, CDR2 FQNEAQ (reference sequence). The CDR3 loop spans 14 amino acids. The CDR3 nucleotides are TGTTCCAGCAGCTTCCTGGGCCTCAACTACGAGCAGTACTTC. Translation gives CSSSFLGLNYEQYF.

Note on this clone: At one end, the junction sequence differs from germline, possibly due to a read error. The CDR3 DNA follows: TGTGCCAGCAGTTCGACCCGAGCGGATAAGCAGTATTTT. This translates into CASSSTRADKQYF. This chain uses TRBV27 with TRBJ2-3; D is perhaps TRBD2 (5 bases). CDR1 is MNHEY, CDR2 SMNVEV, per germline (reference sequence). This CDR3 comprises 13 residues.

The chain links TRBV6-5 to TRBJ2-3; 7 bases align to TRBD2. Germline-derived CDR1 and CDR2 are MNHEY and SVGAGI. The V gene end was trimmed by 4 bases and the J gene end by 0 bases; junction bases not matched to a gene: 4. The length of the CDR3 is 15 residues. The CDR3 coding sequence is TGTGCCAGCAGTTTCAGCGGGGTTAGCACAGATACGCAGTATTTT. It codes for CASSFSGVSTDTQYF.

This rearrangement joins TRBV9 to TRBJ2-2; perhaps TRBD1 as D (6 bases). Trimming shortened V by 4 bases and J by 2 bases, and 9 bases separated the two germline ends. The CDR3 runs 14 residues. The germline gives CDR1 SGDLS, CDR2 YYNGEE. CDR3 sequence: CASSRGHNTGELFF. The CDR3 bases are TGTGCCAGCAGCCGGGGACATAACACCGGGGAGCTGTTTTTT.

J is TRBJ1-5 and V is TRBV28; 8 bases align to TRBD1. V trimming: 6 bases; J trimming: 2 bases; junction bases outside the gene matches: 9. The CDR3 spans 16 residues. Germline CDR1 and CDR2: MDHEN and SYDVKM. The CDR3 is CASSETQGAGNQPQHF. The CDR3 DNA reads TGTGCCAGCAGCGAAACCCAGGGGGCCGGCAATCAGCCCCAGCATTTT.

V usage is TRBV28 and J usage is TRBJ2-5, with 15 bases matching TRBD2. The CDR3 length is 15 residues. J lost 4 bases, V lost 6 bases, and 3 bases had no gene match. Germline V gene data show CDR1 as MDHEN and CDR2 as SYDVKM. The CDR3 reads CASRTGLAGGETQYF. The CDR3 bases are TGTGCCAGCAGAACGGGACTAGCGGGAGGAGAGACCCAGTACTTC.

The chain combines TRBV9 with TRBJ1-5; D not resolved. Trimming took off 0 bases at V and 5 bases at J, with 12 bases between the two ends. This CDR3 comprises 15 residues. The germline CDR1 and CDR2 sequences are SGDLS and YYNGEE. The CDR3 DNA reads TGTGCCAGCAGCGTAGGGTTCAGGTCAGATCAGCCCCAGCATTTT. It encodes CASSVGFRSDQPQHF.

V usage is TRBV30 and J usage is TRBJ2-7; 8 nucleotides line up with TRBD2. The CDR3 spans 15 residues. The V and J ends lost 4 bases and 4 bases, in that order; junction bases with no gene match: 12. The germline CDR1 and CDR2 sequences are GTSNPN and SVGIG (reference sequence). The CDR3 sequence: CAWTTRGGLRYEQYF. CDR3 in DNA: TGTGCCTGGACAACCCGCGGGGGGCTCCGATACGAGCAGTACTTC.

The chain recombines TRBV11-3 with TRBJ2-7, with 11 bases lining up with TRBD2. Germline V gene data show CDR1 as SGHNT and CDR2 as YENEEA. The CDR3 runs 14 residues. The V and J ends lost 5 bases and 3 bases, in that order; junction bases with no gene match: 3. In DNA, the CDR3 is TGTGCCAGCAGCGTACTAGCGGGGGACTACGAGCAGTACTTC. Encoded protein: CASSVLAGDYEQYF.

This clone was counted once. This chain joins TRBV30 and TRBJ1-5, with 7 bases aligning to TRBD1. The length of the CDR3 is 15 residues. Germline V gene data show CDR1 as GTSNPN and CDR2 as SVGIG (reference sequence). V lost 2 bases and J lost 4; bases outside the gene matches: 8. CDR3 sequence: CAWSPFGTVNQPQHF. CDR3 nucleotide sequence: TGTGCCTGGAGTCCTTTTGGGACAGTAAATCAGCCCCAGCATTTT.

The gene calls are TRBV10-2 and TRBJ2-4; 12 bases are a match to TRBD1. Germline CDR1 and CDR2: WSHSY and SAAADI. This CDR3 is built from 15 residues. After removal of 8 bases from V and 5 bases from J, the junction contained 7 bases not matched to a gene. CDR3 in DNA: TGCGCCAGCCGTGCGGGACAGGGGGCAGAAAACATTCAGTACTTC. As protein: CASRAGQGAENIQYF.

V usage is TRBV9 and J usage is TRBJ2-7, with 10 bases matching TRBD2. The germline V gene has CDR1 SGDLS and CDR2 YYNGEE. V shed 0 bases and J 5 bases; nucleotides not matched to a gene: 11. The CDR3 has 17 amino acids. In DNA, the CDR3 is TGTGCCAGCAGCGTAGACCCTGCTAGCGGGAGTTTTCACGAGCAGTACTTC. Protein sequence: CASSVDPASGSFHEQYF.